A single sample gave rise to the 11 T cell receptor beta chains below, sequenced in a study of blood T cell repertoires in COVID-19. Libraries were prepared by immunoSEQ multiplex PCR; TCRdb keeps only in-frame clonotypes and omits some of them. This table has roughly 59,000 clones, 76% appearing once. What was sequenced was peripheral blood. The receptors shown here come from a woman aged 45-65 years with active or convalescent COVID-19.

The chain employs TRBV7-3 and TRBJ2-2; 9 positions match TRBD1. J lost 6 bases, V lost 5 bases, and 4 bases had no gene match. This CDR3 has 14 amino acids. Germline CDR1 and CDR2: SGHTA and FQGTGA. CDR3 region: CASSQDRGAGELFF. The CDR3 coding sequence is TGTGCCAGCAGCCAGGACAGGGGAGCCGGGGAGCTGTTTTTT.

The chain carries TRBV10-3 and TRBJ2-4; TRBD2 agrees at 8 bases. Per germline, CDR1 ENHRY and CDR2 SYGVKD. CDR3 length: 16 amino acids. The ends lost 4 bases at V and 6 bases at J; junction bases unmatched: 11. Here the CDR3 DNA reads TGTGCCATCAGTGGGGGTGTTAGCGGGATTGTAAACATTCAGTACTTC. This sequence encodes CAISGGVSGIVNIQYF.

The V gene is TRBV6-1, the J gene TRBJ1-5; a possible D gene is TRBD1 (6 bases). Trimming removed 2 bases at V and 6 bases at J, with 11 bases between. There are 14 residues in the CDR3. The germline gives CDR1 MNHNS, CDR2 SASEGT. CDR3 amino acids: CASSEQGFSQPQHF. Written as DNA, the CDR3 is TGTGCCAGCAGTGAACAGGGGTTCAGTCAGCCCCAGCATTTT.

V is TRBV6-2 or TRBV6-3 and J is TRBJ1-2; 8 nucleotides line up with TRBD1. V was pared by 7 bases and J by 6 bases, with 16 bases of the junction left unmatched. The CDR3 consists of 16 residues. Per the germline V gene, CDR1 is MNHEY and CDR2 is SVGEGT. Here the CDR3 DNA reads TGTGCCAGCACCCCCGGGACAGGAGGAGGGTTGAATGGCTACACCTTC. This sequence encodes CASTPGTGGGLNGYTF.

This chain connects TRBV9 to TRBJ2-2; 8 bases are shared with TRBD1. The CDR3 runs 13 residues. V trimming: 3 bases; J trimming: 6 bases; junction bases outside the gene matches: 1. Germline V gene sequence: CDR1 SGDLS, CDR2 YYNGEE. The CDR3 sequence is CASSGRGPGELFF. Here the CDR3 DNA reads TGTGCCAGCAGCGGCAGGGGGCCCGGGGAGCTGTTTTTT.

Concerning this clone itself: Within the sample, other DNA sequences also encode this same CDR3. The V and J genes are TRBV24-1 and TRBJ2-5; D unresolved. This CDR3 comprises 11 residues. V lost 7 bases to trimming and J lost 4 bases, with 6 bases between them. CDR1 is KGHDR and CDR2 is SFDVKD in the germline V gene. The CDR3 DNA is TGTGCCACCAGCGGCGGAGAGACCCAGTACTTC. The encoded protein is CATSGGETQYF.

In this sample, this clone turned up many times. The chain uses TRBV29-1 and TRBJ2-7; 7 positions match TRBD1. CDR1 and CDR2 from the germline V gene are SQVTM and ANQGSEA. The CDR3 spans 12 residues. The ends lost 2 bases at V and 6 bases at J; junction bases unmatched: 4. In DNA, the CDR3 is TGCAGCGTTGAACCTCGACAGGGCGAGCAGTACTTC. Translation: CSVEPRQGEQYF.

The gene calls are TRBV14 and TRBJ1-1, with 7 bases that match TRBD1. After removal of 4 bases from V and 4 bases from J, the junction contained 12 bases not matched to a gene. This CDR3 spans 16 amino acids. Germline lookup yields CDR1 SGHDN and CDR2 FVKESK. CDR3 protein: CASSPRTGLSSTEAFF. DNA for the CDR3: TGTGCCAGCAGCCCACGGACAGGTCTGAGTAGCACTGAAGCTTTCTTT.

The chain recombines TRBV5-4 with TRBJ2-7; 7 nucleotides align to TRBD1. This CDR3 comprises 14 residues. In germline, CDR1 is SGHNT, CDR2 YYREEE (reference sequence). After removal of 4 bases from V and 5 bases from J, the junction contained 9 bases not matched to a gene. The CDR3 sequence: CASSQNRGDHEQYF. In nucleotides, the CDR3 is TGTGCCAGCAGCCAAAACAGGGGTGACCACGAGCAGTACTTC.

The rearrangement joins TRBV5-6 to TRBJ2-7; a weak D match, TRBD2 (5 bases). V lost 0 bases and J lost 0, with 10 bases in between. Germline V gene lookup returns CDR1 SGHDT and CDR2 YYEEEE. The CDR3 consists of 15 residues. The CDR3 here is CASSLAGGPSYEQYF. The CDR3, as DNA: TGTGCCAGCAGCTTGGCAGGCGGGCCCTCCTACGAGCAGTACTTC.

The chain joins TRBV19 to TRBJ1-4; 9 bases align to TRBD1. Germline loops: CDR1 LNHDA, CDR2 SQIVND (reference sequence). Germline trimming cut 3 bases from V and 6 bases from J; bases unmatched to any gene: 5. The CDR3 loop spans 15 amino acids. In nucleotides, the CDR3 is TGTGCCAGTAGTATGACGACAGGGGGAGATGAAAAACTGTTTTTT. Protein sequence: CASSMTTGGDEKLFF.